The source of this T cell receptor beta chain is a study of graft-versus-host responses after intestinal transplantation. In regard to this clone: What it recognizes is unknown.

TCRdb's table, derived via immunoSEQ multiplex PCR, lists solely in-frame clones and lacks some. The sample has roughly 110,000 clones, 93% seen once. V lost 4 bases to trimming and J lost 4 bases, with 11 bases between them. Per germline, CDR1 SQVTM and CDR2 ANQGSEA. The CDR3 runs 13 residues. Sequencing was performed on unstimulated CD8+ T cells sorted from spleen or lymph node cells, taken before transplant. The origin of this receptor is a human donor who was the organ donor for an intestinal transplant. The chain is built from TRBV29-1 and TRBJ2-1; D ambiguous. In nucleotides, the CDR3 is TGCAGCGTTGTTCCAGCGTGGTACAATGAGCAGTTCTTC. This codes for CSVVPAWYNEQFF.